One sample yielded the 19 T cell receptor beta chains listed below, sequenced in a study of blood T cell repertoires in COVID-19. Sequencing used immunoSEQ multiplex PCR; TCRdb keeps in-frame clones, though not all of them. This sample yields roughly 300,000 clones, of which about 90% are seen a single time; approximately 8% belongs to the top ten. The specimen sequenced was peripheral blood. The receptors derive from a woman aged 45-60 years who had recovered from COVID-19.

This chain uses TRBV28 with TRBJ2-1; perhaps TRBD2 as D (6 bases). The V gene's germline CDR1 is MDHEN and CDR2 SYDVKM. V lost 2 bases and J 4 bases, leaving 12 bases between the germline ends. CDR3 length equals 15 residues. The CDR3 region has the DNA TGTGCCAGCAGTTTAACGGGAGTAGGATACAATGAGCAGTTCTTC. Protein product: CASSLTGVGYNEQFF. Drawing the rest from reference TRBV28 and TRBJ2-1, the complete variable domain is DVKVTQSSRYLVKRTGEKVFLECVQDMDHENMFWYRQDPGLGLRLIYFSYDVKMKEKGDIPEGYSVSREKKERFSLILESASTNQTSMYLCASSLTGVGYNEQFFGPGTRLTVL.

V gene TRBV7-6 combines with J gene TRBJ2-7, with 12 nucleotides matching TRBD1. CDR1 is SGHVS and CDR2 is FNYEAQ in the germline V gene. This CDR3 spans 14 amino acids. The trim removed 3 bases at V and 6 bases at J, leaving 3 bases unmatched. CDR3 region: CASSFGTGGSEQYF. CDR3 coding DNA: TGTGCCAGCAGCTTCGGGACAGGGGGCTCCGAGCAGTACTTC.

This clone was seen just once. The chain carries TRBV28 and TRBJ1-5; 7 nucleotides line up with TRBD1. CDR3 length: 13 amino acids. Germline V gene data show CDR1 as MDHEN and CDR2 as SYDVKM. With 2 bases clipped from V and 15 bases from J, the junction kept 10 bases outside the gene matches. CDR3 nucleotide sequence: TGTGCCAGCAGTTTACCCGCGACAGGGAATGCGCATTTT. This codes for CASSLPATGNAHF.

The rearrangement links TRBV7-6 to TRBJ2-2, with TRBD2 identical over 7 bases. V was pared by 2 bases and J by 5 bases, with 5 bases of the junction left unmatched. Germline V lookup: CDR1 SGHVS, CDR2 FNYEAQ. This CDR3 contains 15 residues. The CDR3: CASSLNPSGTGELFF. In DNA, the CDR3 is TGTGCCAGCAGCTTAAATCCTAGCGGTACCGGGGAGCTGTTTTTT.

This rearrangement joins TRBV6-5 to TRBJ2-7; 9 bases match TRBD1. CDR3 length equals 15 residues. With V trimmed by 5 bases and J by 3 bases, 8 bases remained unmatched. The germline V gene has CDR1 MNHEY and CDR2 SVGAGI. The CDR3 DNA reads TGTGCCAGCAGTCCCACCGGGACAGGGATCTACGAGCAGTACTTC. Translation gives CASSPTGTGIYEQYF.

This rearrangement joins TRBV19 to TRBJ1-5; 9 nucleotides line up with TRBD1. This CDR3 spans 16 amino acids. The junction had 14 bases not matched to a gene; V was cut back by 7 bases and J by 7 bases. Germline-derived CDR1 and CDR2 are LNHDA and SQIVND (reference sequence). This chain's CDR3 is CASTLAGGQGYQPQHF. The CDR3, as DNA: TGTGCCAGTACCTTAGCTGGCGGACAGGGGTACCAGCCCCAGCATTTT. The whole variable domain, remainder taken from reference TRBV19 and TRBJ1-5, is DGGITQSPKYLFRKEGQNVTLSCEQNLNHDAMYWYRQDPGQGLRLIYYSQIVNDFQKGDIAEGYSVSREKKESFPLTVTSAQKNPTAFYLCASTLAGGQGYQPQHFGDGTRLSIL.

The CDR3 coding sequence is TGTGCCAGCAGCCAACCCTCGACGGGGGATACGCAGTATTTT. Its protein is CASSQPSTGDTQYF. V and J are TRBV3-1 (or the pseudogene TRBV3-2) and TRBJ2-3; a weak D match, TRBD2 (5 bases). The CDR3 contains 14 residues. The ends were cut back, 2 bases at V and 6 bases at J, with 12 bases in the middle. Germline CDR1 is LGHDT and CDR2 is YNNKEL (reference sequence).

J is TRBJ2-2 and V is TRBV7-9; D perhaps matches TRBD1 (5 bases). Per the germline V gene, CDR1 is SEHNR and CDR2 is FQNEAQ (reference sequence). The germline V and J ends were trimmed by 10 bases and 2 bases, with 14 bases remaining between them. The CDR3 runs to 14 residues. CDR3: CATGAQTNTGELFF. The CDR3 region has the DNA TGTGCCACTGGGGCTCAGACAAACACCGGGGAGCTGTTTTTT.

The rearrangement joins TRBV7-2 to TRBJ2-4; a weak D match, TRBD1 (5 bases). The length of the CDR3 is 15 residues. The V gene's germline CDR1 is SGHTA and CDR2 FQGNSA. Trimming pared 3 bases from V and 7 bases from J, leaving 16 bases between. The CDR3 region is CASSLLGQGMNIQYF. DNA for the CDR3: TGTGCCAGCAGCTTGTTGGGGCAGGGCATGAACATTCAGTACTTC.

The chain combines TRBV11-3 with TRBJ2-7, with TRBD2 as a possible D gene (6 bases). Germline CDR1 and CDR2: SGHNT and YENEEA. V gave up 1 base and J gave up 3 bases, with 13 bases separating them. This CDR3 has 15 residues. The CDR3 DNA reads TGTGCCAGCAGCTTAGCTGGGTGGGACTGCTACGAGCAGTACTTC. Amino acid sequence: CASSLAGWDCYEQYF.

This clone was seen a single time. The rearrangement uses TRBV10-2 and TRBJ1-5, with 7 nucleotides matching TRBD1. The V and J ends lost 0 bases and 5 bases, in that order; junction bases with no gene match: 4. Germline values: CDR1 WSHSY, CDR2 SAAADI. CDR3 size: 15 residues. CDR3 sequence: CASSESTGEDQPQHF. The DNA of the CDR3 is TGCGCCAGCAGTGAGTCTACAGGGGAGGATCAGCCCCAGCATTTT.

V gene TRBV7-8 combines with J gene TRBJ2-1; TRBD2 agrees at 15 bases. The germline gives CDR1 SGHVS, CDR2 FQNEAQ. J gave up 9 bases and V 0 bases, and 9 bases lay outside the gene matches. The CDR3 has 18 residues. Written as DNA, the CDR3 is TGTGCCAGCAGCTTAGCGACCGGACTAGCGGGAGGGCCCGGTGAGCAGTTCTTC. Residues: CASSLATGLAGGPGEQFF. The entire variable domain, with the rest obtained from reference TRBV7-8 and TRBJ2-1, is as follows: GAGVSQSPRYKVAKRGQDVALRCDPISGHVSLFWYQQALGQGPEFLTYFQNEAQLDKSGLPSDRFFAERPEGSVSTLKIQRTQQEDSAVYLCASSLATGLAGGPGEQFFGPGTRLTVL.

The J gene is TRBJ1-4, the V gene TRBV30; possibly TRBD1 for D (6 bases). CDR3 length equals 14 residues. V dropped 2 bases and J dropped 8 bases, with 15 bases sitting between them. CDR1 and CDR2 (germline): GTSNPN, SVGIG (reference sequence). The CDR3: CAWSSGGGGEKLFF. In DNA form, the CDR3 reads TGTGCCTGGAGTTCCGGGGGAGGGGGAGAAAAACTGTTTTTT. The full variable domain, with the rest looked up from reference TRBV30 and TRBJ1-4, is SQTIHQWPATLVQPVGSPLSLECTVEGTSNPNLYWYRQAAGRGLQLLFYSVGIGQISSEVPQNLSASRPQDRQFILSSKKLLLSDSGFYLCAWSSGGGGEKLFFGSGTQLSVL.

The J gene is TRBJ1-3, the V gene TRBV28; D is possibly TRBD1 (5 bases). Germline V gene sequence: CDR1 MDHEN, CDR2 SYDVKM. The CDR3 has 17 residues. The V gene lost 5 bases and the J gene lost 0 bases, with 17 bases spanning the gap. CDR3 nucleotides: TGTGCCAGCAGTGACCCGGGACTCCGGAGCTCTGGAAACACCATATATTTT. Residues: CASSDPGLRSSGNTIYF.

The chain recombines TRBV5-4 with TRBJ1-2, with D possibly TRBD1 on 5 matching bases. Per germline, CDR1 SGHNT and CDR2 YYREEE (reference sequence). The V end lost 4 bases, the J end lost 4 bases, and 11 bases lay between the germline ends. The CDR3 length is 13 residues. Here the CDR3 DNA reads TGTGCCAGCAGCCCAACAGGCACCTATGGCTACACCTTC. As protein: CASSPTGTYGYTF.

The chain links TRBV19 to TRBJ2-1; a possible D gene is TRBD2 (6 bases). Germline V gene lookup returns CDR1 LNHDA and CDR2 SQIVND (reference sequence). Trimming cost V 6 bases and J 3 bases, with 18 bases left between them. This CDR3 is 16 amino acids long. CDR3 sequence: CASSPGGSGGYNEQFF. The CDR3 DNA reads TGTGCCAGTAGCCCGGGCGGTAGCGGAGGCTACAATGAGCAGTTCTTC.

This clone was recorded once. V and J are TRBV27 and TRBJ1-6; a possible D gene is TRBD1 (5 bases). V shed 2 bases and J shed 7 bases, with 12 bases lying between them. Germline CDR1 and CDR2: MNHEY and SMNVEV (reference sequence). The CDR3 has 15 residues. The CDR3: CASSLGSGMNSPLHF. As DNA, the CDR3 is TGTGCCAGCAGTTTAGGGTCAGGGATGAATTCACCCCTCCACTTT.

This rearrangement joins TRBV3-1 (or the pseudogene TRBV3-2) to TRBJ1-1; no reliable D call. In germline, CDR1 is LGHDT, CDR2 YNNKEL (reference sequence). The V gene lost 1 base and the J gene lost 8 bases, with 8 bases spanning the gap. The CDR3 contains 12 residues. The CDR3 coding sequence is TGTGCCAGCAGCCAAGCTCGGGGAGAAGCTTTCTTT. It encodes CASSQARGEAFF.

The chain has TRBV21-1 and TRBJ1-5; the D call in the table, TRBD1, was not verified against the DNA. TRBV21-1 is flagged as a pseudogene. The CDR3 runs to 14 residues. CDR3 nucleotides: TGTGCCAGCGGGGATACAGGGGGTGGTCAGCCCCAGCATTTT. Its protein product is CASGDTGGGQPQHF.